A single sample gave rise to the 15 T cell receptor beta chains below, sequenced in a study of blood T cell repertoires in COVID-19. Generated by immunoSEQ multiplex PCR, the TCRdb table keeps only in-frame clones and is missing some. The profile covers about 67,000 clones, with over 70% appearing a single time and more than 7.5% taken by the ten largest. Sequencing was performed on peripheral blood. Receptor source: a man aged 50-59 years with active COVID-19.

The chain couples TRBV27 to TRBJ2-7, with 7 nucleotides matching TRBD1. This CDR3 comprises 12 residues. J lost 4 bases, V lost 5 bases, and 2 bases had no gene match. Germline V CDR1 and CDR2: MNHEY, SMNVEV (reference sequence). CDR3 region: CASSTTGYEQYF. CDR3 in DNA: TGTGCCAGCAGTACGACAGGGTACGAGCAGTACTTC.

The genes are TRBV6-5 and TRBJ1-1, with TRBD1 matching over 7 bases. The CDR3 runs 15 residues. J lost 2 bases, V lost 0 bases, and 3 bases had no gene match. Per germline, CDR1 MNHEY and CDR2 SVGAGI. CDR3 DNA sequence: TGTGCCAGCAGTTACTCGGACAGGAGTAACACTGAAGCTTTCTTT. As protein: CASSYSDRSNTEAFF.

The CDR3 protein is CASSLGDRGYEQYF. As DNA, the CDR3 is TGTGCCAGCAGCTTGGGTGACAGGGGATACGAGCAGTACTTC. The V and J genes are TRBV5-5 and TRBJ2-7; 8 bases map to TRBD1. The length of the CDR3 is 14 residues. The V segment lost 0 bases and the J segment 4 bases; nucleotides outside the gene matches: 3. Germline V gene lookup returns CDR1 SGHKS and CDR2 YYEKEE (reference sequence).

The chain employs TRBV5-4 and TRBJ1-3; TRBD1 is a possible D gene (6 bases). The germline V and J ends were trimmed by 4 bases and 0 bases, with 14 bases remaining between them. CDR3 length: 16 residues. CDR1 is SGHNT, CDR2 YYREEE, per germline (reference sequence). This chain's CDR3 is CASSPGGGGSGNTIYF. CDR3 bases: TGTGCCAGCAGCCCGGGAGGGGGGGGCTCTGGAAACACCATATATTTT.

Here the CDR3 DNA reads TGTGCCAGCACCGGCGGGGGGGGGTATGGCGAGCAGTACTTC. It encodes CASTGGGGYGEQYF. The J gene is TRBJ2-7, the V gene TRBV28; 9 bases line up with TRBD2. The junction had 10 bases not matched to a gene; V was cut back by 7 bases and J by 6 bases. CDR3 length equals 14 residues. Germline CDR1 and CDR2: MDHEN and SYDVKM.

The chain employs TRBV7-9 and TRBJ1-2; D is undetermined. V gave up 4 bases and J gave up 3 bases, with 6 bases separating them. The CDR3 runs 12 residues. Germline CDR1 is SEHNR and CDR2 is FQNEAQ (reference sequence). In DNA form, the CDR3 reads TGTGCCAGCAGCTCCTTTGACTATGGCTACACCTTC. It specifies CASSSFDYGYTF.

This clone was observed a handful of times. The rearrangement uses TRBV6-5 and TRBJ1-5, with 7 bases aligning to TRBD1. This CDR3 region has 15 residues. CDR1 is MNHEY, CDR2 SVGAGI, per germline. Trimming took 6 bases from V and 4 from J; bases not matched to a gene: 9. CDR3 sequence: CASRRGQDPNQPQHF. For the CDR3, the DNA is TGTGCCAGCAGACGCGGACAGGACCCTAATCAGCCCCAGCATTTT.

CDR3 in amino acids: CAMGQNNEQFF. CDR3 nucleotide sequence: TGTGCCATGGGACAGAACAATGAGCAGTTCTTC. The chain recombines TRBV30 with TRBJ2-1; 7 positions agree with TRBD1. CDR1 GTSNPN and CDR2 SVGIG come from the germline V gene (reference sequence). This CDR3 is 11 amino acids long. J lost 5 bases, V lost 8 bases, and 3 bases had no gene match.

This chain links TRBV5-6 with TRBJ2-1, with 9 positions matching TRBD1. V trimming: 2 bases; J trimming: 6 bases; junction bases outside the gene matches: 9. The CDR3 has 16 residues. The germline CDR1 and CDR2 sequences are SGHDT and YYEEEE. CDR3 sequence: CASSFWTGARGNEQFF. In DNA, the CDR3 is TGTGCCAGCAGCTTCTGGACAGGGGCCCGGGGCAATGAGCAGTTCTTC.

The chain employs TRBV6-5 and TRBJ2-5; TRBD1 matches at 9 bases. CDR3 length equals 15 residues. In germline, CDR1 is MNHEY, CDR2 SVGAGI. J gave up 4 bases and V 1 base, and 4 bases lay outside the gene matches. CDR3 loop: CASSYLGQGLETQYF. The CDR3 nucleotides read TGTGCCAGCAGTTACTTGGGACAGGGCTTAGAGACCCAGTACTTC.

The gene calls are TRBV28 and TRBJ2-5; TRBD1 matches at 10 bases. J was trimmed by 5 bases and V by 5 bases; bases with no gene match: 5. The CDR3 is made up of 14 amino acids. Germline lookup yields CDR1 MDHEN and CDR2 SYDVKM. The CDR3 sequence: CASSTRQGAETQYF. DNA for the CDR3: TGTGCCAGCAGTACAAGACAGGGGGCTGAGACCCAGTACTTC.

The rearrangement links TRBV2 to TRBJ1-5; D is perhaps TRBD1 (5 bases). Germline V gene data show CDR1 as SNHLY and CDR2 as FYNNEI. Trimming removed 4 bases from V and 0 bases from J, with 10 bases in between. This CDR3 has 15 amino acids. The CDR3 is CASSGGGGSNQPQHF. CDR3 nucleotides: TGTGCCAGCAGTGGGGGGGGAGGTAGCAATCAGCCCCAGCATTTT.

V gene TRBV19 combines with J gene TRBJ1-1, with TRBD1 as a possible D gene (6 bases). The germline CDR1 and CDR2 sequences are LNHDA and SQIVND (reference sequence). V lost 9 bases, J lost 1 base, and 21 bases lay in between. CDR3 size: 16 residues. The chain's CDR3 is CASDSRGGGRNTEAFF. The CDR3 coding sequence is TGTGCCAGCGACTCACGGGGAGGGGGGCGGAACACTGAAGCTTTCTTT.

A single count supports this clone. V and J are TRBV6-2 or TRBV6-3 and TRBJ2-1, with 10 bases identical to TRBD1. Trimming removed 4 bases from V and 3 bases from J; junction bases left unmatched: 3. The CDR3 has 15 amino acids. Germline CDR1 and CDR2: MNHEY and SVGEGT. The CDR3 reads CASSWDRGIYNEQFF. DNA of the CDR3: TGTGCCAGCAGTTGGGACAGGGGCATCTACAATGAGCAGTTCTTC.

V is TRBV9 and J is TRBJ1-4; D call uncertain. Germline V CDR1 and CDR2: SGDLS, YYNGEE. Trimming left V 0 bases short and J 7 bases short, with 13 bases between. This CDR3 contains 15 residues. The CDR3 DNA is TGTGCCAGCAGCGTAGGGGCGGGCAGGAGTGAAAAACTGTTTTTT. It encodes CASSVGAGRSEKLFF.